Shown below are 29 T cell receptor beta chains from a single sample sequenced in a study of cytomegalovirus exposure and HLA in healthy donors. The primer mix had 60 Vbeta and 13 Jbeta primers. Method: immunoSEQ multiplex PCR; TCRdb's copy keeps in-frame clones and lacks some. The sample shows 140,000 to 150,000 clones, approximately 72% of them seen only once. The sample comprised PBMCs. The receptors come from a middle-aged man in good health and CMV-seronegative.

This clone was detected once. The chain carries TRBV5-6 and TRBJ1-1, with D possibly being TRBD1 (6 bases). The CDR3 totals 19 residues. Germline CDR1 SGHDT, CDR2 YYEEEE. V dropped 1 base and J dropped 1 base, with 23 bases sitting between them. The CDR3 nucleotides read TGTGCCAGCAGCTTGAAAAGGCCTACGGCAGGGGCGACGAACACTGAAGCTTTCTTT. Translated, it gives CASSLKRPTAGATNTEAFF.

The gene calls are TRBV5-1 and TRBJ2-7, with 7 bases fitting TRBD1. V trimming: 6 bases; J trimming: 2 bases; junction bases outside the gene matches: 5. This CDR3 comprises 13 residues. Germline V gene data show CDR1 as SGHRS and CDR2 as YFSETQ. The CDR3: CASTRGQTYEQYF. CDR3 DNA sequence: TGCGCCAGCACTAGGGGACAGACCTACGAGCAGTACTTC. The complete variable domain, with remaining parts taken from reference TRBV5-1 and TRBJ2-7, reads KAGVTQTPRYLIKTRGQQVTLSCSPISGHRSVSWYQQTPGQGLQFLFEYFSETQRNKGNFPGRFSGRQFSNSRSEMNVSTLELGDSALYLCASTRGQTYEQYFGPGTRLTVT.

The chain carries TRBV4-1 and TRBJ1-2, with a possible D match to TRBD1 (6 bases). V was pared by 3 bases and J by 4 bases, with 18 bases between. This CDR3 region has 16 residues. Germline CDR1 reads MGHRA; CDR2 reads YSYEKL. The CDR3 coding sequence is TGCGCCAGCAGCCACTTTACAGGGAAACCGAGCTATGGCTACACCTTC. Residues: CASSHFTGKPSYGYTF.

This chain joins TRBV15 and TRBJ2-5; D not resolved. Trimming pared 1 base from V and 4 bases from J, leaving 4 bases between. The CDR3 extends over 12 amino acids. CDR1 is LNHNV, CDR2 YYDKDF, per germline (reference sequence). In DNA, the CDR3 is TGTGCCACCAGCAGAGTCAGAGAGACCCAGTACTTC. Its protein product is CATSRVRETQYF. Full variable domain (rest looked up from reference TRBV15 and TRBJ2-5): DAMVIQNPRYQVTQFGKPVTLSCSQTLNHNVMYWYQQKSSQAPKLLFHYYDKDFNNEADTPDNFQSRRPNTSFCFLDIRSPGLGDTAMYLCATSRVRETQYFGPGTRLLVL.

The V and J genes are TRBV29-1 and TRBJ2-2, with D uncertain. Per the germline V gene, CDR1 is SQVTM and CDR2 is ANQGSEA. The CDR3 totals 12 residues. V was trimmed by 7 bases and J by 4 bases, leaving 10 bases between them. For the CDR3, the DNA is TGCAGCGGCCGCCCCGGCACCGGGGAGCTGTTTTTT. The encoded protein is CSGRPGTGELFF.

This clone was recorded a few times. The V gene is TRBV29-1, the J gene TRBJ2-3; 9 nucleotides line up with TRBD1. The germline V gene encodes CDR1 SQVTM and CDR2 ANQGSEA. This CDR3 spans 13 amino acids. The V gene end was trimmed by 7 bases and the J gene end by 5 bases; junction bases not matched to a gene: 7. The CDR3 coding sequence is TGCAGCGCTTACAGGGGGCTTGGAGATACGCAGTATTTT. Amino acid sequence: CSAYRGLGDTQYF.

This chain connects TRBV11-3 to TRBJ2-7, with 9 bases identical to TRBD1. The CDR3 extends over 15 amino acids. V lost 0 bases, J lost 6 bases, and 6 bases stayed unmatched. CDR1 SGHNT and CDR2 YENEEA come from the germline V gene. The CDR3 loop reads CASSLDPGQGSEQYF. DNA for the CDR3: TGTGCCAGCAGCTTAGATCCCGGACAGGGGTCCGAGCAGTACTTC. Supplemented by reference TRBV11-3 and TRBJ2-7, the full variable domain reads EAGVVQSPRYKIIEKKQPVAFWCNPISGHNTLYWYLQNLGQGPELLIRYENEEAVDDSQLPKDRFSAERLKGVDSTLKIQPAELGDSAVYLCASSLDPGQGSEQYFGPGTRLTVT.

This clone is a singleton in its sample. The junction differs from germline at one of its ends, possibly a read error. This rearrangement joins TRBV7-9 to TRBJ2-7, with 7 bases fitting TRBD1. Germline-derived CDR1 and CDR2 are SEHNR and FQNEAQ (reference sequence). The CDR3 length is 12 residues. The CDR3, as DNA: TGTTCCAGCCGGGACAGCTCCTACGAGCAGTACTTC. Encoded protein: CSSRDSSYEQYF. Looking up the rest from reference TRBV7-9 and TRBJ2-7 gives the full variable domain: DTGVSQNPRHKITKRGQNVTFRCDPISEHNRLYWYRQTLGQGPEFLTYFQNEAQLEKSRLLSDRFSAERPKGSFSTLEIQRTEQGDSAMYLCSSRDSSYEQYFGPGTRLTVT.

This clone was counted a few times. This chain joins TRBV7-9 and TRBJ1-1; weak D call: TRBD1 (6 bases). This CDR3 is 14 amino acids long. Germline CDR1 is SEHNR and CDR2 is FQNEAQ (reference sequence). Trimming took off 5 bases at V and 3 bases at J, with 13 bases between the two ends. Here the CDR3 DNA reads TGTGCCAGCAGCACTACCGGGACATACACTGAAGCTTTCTTT. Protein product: CASSTTGTYTEAFF.

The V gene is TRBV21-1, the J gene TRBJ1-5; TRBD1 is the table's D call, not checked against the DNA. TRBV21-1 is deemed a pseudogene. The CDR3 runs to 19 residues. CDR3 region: CASSKGSSKGAGTGQPQHF. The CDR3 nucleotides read TGTGCCAGCAGCAAAGGAAGTTCTAAGGGGGCGGGGACGGGACAGCCCCAGCATTTT.

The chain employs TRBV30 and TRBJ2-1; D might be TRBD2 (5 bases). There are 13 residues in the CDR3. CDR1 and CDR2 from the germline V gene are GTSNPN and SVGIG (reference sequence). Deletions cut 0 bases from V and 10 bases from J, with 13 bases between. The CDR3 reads CAWSVFRDGEQFF. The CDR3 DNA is TGTGCCTGGAGTGTATTTCGGGATGGGGAGCAGTTCTTC.

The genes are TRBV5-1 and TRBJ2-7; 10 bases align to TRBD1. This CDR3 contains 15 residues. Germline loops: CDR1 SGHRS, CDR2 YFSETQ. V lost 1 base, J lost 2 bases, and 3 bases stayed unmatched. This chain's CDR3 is CASSLYGTGAYEQYF. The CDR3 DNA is TGCGCCAGCAGCTTGTACGGGACAGGGGCCTACGAGCAGTACTTC.

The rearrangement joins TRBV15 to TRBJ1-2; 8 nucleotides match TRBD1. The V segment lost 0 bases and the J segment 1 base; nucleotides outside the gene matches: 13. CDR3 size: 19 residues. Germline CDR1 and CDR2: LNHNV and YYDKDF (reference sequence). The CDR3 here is CATSRDLGQGGRDNYGYTF. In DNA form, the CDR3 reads TGTGCCACCAGCAGAGATTTAGGACAGGGCGGGAGGGATAACTATGGCTACACCTTC.

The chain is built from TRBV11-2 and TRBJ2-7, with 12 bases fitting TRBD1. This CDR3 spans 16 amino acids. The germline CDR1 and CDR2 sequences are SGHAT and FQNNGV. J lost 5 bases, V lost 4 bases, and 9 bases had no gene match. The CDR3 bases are TGTGCCAGCAGCTCCCTACCGGGACAGGGGGCCCACGAGCAGTACTTC. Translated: CASSSLPGQGAHEQYF.

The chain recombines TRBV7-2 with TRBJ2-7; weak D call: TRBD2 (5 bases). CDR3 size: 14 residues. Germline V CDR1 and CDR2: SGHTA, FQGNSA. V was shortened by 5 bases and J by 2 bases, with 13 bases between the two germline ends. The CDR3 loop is CASSPLASPYEQYF. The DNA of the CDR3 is TGTGCCAGCAGCCCCTTAGCTAGCCCCTACGAGCAGTACTTC.

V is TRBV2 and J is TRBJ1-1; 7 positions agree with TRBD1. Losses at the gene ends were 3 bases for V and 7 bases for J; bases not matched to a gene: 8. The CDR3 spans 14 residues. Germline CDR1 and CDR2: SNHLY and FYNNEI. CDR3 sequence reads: CASSEGRGLGEAFF. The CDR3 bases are TGTGCCAGCAGTGAGGGTAGGGGGCTGGGTGAAGCTTTCTTT. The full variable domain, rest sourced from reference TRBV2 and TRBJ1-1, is EPEVTQTPSHQVTQMGQEVILRCVPISNHLYFYWYRQILGQKVEFLVSFYNNEISEKSEIFDDQFSVERPDGSNFTLKIRSTKLEDSAMYFCASSEGRGLGEAFFGQGTRLTVV.

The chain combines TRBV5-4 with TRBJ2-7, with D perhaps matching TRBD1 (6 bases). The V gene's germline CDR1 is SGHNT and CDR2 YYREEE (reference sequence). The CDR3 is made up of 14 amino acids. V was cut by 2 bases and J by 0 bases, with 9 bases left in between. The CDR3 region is CASSFQGRSYEQYF. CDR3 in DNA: TGTGCCAGCAGCTTCCAGGGGCGCTCCTACGAGCAGTACTTC. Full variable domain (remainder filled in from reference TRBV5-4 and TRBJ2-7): ETGVTQSPTHLIKTRGQQVTLRCSSQSGHNTVSWYQQALGQGPQFIFQYYREEENGRGNFPPRFSGLQFPNYSSELNVNALELDDSALYLCASSFQGRSYEQYFGPGTRLTVT.

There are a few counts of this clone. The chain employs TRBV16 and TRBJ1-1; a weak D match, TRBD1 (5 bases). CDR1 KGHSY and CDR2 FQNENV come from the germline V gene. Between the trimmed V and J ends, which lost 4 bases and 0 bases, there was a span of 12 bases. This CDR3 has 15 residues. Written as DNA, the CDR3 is TGTGCCAGCAGCCCCGGAAGGGGTGTGAACACTGAAGCTTTCTTT. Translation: CASSPGRGVNTEAFF. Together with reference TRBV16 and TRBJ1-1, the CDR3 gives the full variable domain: GEEVAQTPKHLVRGEGQKAKLYCAPIKGHSYVFWYQQVLKNEFKFLISFQNENVFDETGMPKERFSAKCLPNSPCSLEIQATKLEDSAVYFCASSPGRGVNTEAFFGQGTRLTVV.

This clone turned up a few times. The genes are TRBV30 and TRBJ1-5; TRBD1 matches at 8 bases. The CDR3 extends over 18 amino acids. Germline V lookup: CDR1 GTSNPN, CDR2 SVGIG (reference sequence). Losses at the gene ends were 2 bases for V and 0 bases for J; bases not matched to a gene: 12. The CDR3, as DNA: TGTGCCTGGAGTAACAATTTCGGGGACAGGAATAGCAATCAGCCCCAGCATTTT. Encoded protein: CAWSNNFGDRNSNQPQHF.

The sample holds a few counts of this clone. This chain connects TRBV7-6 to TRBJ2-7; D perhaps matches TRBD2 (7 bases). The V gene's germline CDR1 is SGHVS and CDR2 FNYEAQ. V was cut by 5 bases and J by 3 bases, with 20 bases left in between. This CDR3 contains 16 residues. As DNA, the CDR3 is TGTGCCAGCAGCCGAGGGGGGGGGCAGGGGAACTACGAGCAGTACTTC. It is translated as CASSRGGGQGNYEQYF.

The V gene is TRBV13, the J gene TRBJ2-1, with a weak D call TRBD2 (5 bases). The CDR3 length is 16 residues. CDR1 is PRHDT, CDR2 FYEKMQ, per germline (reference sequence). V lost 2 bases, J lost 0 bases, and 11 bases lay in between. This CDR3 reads CASSLISGSSYNEQFF. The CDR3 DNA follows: TGTGCCAGCAGCTTAATCAGCGGAAGCTCCTACAATGAGCAGTTCTTC.

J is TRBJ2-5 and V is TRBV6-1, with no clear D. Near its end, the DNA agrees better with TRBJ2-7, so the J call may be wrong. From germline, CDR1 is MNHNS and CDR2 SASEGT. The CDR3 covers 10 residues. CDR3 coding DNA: TGTGCCAGCAATGTCTACGAGCAGTACTTC. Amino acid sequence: CASNVYEQYF.

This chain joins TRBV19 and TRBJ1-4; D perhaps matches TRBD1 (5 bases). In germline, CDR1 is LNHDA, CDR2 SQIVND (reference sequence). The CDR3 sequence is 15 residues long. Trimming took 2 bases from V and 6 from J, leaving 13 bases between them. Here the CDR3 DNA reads TGTGCCAGTAGTATATCTGGGGGGACTTATGAAAAACTGTTTTTT. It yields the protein CASSISGGTYEKLFF.

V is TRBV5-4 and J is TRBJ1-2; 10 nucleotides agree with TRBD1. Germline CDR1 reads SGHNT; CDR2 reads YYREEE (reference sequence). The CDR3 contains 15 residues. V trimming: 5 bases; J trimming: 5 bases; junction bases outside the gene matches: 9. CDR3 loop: CASRRDGTGAYGYTF. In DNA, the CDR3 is TGTGCCAGCAGGAGGGACGGGACAGGGGCTTATGGCTACACCTTC.

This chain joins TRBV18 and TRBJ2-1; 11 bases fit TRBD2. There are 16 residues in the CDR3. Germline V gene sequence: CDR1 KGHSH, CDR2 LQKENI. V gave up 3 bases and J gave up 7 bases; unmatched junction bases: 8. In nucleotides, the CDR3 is TGTGCCAGCTCACCGATAGCGGGAGGGCGTAAGAATGAGCAGTTCTTC. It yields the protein CASSPIAGGRKNEQFF.

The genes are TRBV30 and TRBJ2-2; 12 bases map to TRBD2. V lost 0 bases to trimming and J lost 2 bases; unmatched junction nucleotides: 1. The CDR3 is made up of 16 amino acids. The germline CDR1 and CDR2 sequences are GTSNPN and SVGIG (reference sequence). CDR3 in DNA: TGTGCCTGGAGTGTGGGACTAGCGGGCAACACCGGGGAGCTGTTTTTT. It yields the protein CAWSVGLAGNTGELFF.

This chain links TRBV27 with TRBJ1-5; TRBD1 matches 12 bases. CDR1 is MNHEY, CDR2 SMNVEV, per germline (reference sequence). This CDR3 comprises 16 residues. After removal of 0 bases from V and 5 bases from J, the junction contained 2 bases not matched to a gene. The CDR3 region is CASSLSGQGAYQPQHF. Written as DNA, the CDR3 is TGTGCCAGCAGTTTATCGGGACAGGGGGCATATCAGCCCCAGCATTTT.

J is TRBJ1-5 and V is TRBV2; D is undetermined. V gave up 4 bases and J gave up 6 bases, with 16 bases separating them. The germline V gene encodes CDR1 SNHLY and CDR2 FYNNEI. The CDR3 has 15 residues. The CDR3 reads CASSGIDLSGQPQHF. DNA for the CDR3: TGTGCCAGCAGTGGGATTGATCTATCGGGTCAGCCCCAGCATTTT.

CDR3 DNA: TGCAGCGTGATGGACAGGTTGAACACTGAAGCTTTCTTT. It codes for CSVMDRLNTEAFF. The chain is built from TRBV29-1 and TRBJ1-1; 7 bases fit TRBD1. From germline, CDR1 is SQVTM and CDR2 ANQGSEA. This CDR3 comprises 13 residues. Trimming cost V 6 bases and J 0 bases; bases outside gene matches: 4.